This TCR beta chain is from a study of CD8 T cells in Susac syndrome. Sequencing of TCR beta was performed on blood CD8+ and CD4+ T cells. TEMRA cells were FACS-enriched, with CD8+ and CD4+ T cells isolated negatively. RNA in amounts of roughly 0.5 to 1 ug was reverse transcribed with random hexamers. An immunoSEQ multiplex PCR amplified TCR beta CDR3 over 54 Vbeta and 13 Jbeta. Via MiXCR, TCRdb re-called the immunoSEQ multiplex PCR reads, giving one row per CDR3 protein. The sample holds fewer than 300,000 distinct CDR3 sequences, approximately 81% seen once. The V end was cut by 4 bases, the J end by 9 bases, with 18 bases between. Germline CDR1 and CDR2: SNHLY and FYNNEI. There are 14 residues in the CDR3.

The source material was CD8+ T cells from PBMCs. The TCR originated in a human donor with multiple sclerosis. The chain is built from TRBV2 and TRBJ1-1, with D perhaps matching TRBD1 (5 bases). CDR3 amino acids: CASSARGIGTQAFF. The CDR3 DNA reads TGTGCCAGCAGTGCCCGGGGGATAGGAACACAAGCTTTCTTT.